The rows below give T cell receptor beta chains drawn from one sample of a study of cytomegalovirus exposure and HLA in healthy donors. Profiled with immunoSEQ multiplex PCR; TCRdb holds only in-frame clones, not every one. This sample has around 130,000 clones, with 70% to 85% found just once. Sequenced input: PBMCs. The origin of the receptors is an older woman in good health and CMV-seropositive. CDR3s include the opening cysteine and the closing phenylalanine or tryptophan. A D gene is named only where the DNA matches it firmly. Size tells how often a clone was seen (once, few, many) or the class of an expanded clone, and some rows leave it out.

d_call	v_call	clone_size	j_call	cdr3_nt	cdr3_aa
TRBD1	TRBV15	-	TRBJ1-4	TGTGCCACCAGCAGAGGATGGACAGGCTCCACTAATGAAAAACTGTTTTTT	CATSRGWTGSTNEKLFF
-	TRBV5-6	-	TRBJ1-4	TGTGCCAGCAGCCTAGGACACAGTAATGAAAAACTGTTTTTT	CASSLGHSNEKLFF
-	TRBV6-5	-	TRBJ1-1	TGTGCCAGCAGGGCGGACAGGAACACTGAAGCTTTCTTT	CASRADRNTEAFF
TRBD2	TRBV13	-	TRBJ2-1	TGTGCCAGCAGCTCCCCTAGCGGGGGCCCCCATAATGAGCAGTTCTTC	CASSSPSGGPHNEQFF
-	TRBV6-5	few	TRBJ1-2	TGTGCCAGCAGAGAGACAGGTTCCATTGAAGGCTACACCTTC	CASRETGSIEGYTF
-	TRBV27	-	TRBJ2-7	TGTGCCAGCAGTTTGTTCTCAGGGGCAAGCTACGAGCAGTACTTC	CASSLFSGASYEQYF
-	TRBV4-1	once	TRBJ2-7	TGCGCCAGCAGCCAAGAATCCTCGGGGAGTGGCTACGAGCAGTACTTC	CASSQESSGSGYEQYF
TRBD2	TRBV19	few	TRBJ2-6	TGTGCCAGTACGGGGGGGATCTCTGGGGCCAACGTCCTGACTTTC	CASTGGISGANVLTF
-	TRBV19	-	TRBJ1-1	TGTGCCAGTAGTGCACAGGGAAACACTGAAGCTTTCTTT	CASSAQGNTEAFF
TRBD1	TRBV5-1	-	TRBJ1-2	TGCGCCAGCTTCCCGGACCCCGGGACAGGGGGCAACTATGGCTACACCTTC	CASFPDPGTGGNYGYTF
-	TRBV27	few	TRBJ1-5	TGTGCCAGCAGTTTATATGGGGGGTATAGCAATCAGCCCCAGCATTTT	CASSLYGGYSNQPQHF
TRBD2	TRBV29-1	few	TRBJ2-7	TGCAGCGTCCTTAGCGGGGGTTTATACGAGCAGTACTTC	CSVLSGGLYEQYF
-	TRBV18	-	TRBJ2-7	TGTGCCAGCTCACCCCCGCAGGGGCCCCTATCGGGGGAGCAGTACTTC	CASSPPQGPLSGEQYF
-	TRBV30	-	TRBJ1-5	TGTGCCTGGAGTTACAGGGCACCTAGCAATCAGCCCCAGCATTTT	CAWSYRAPSNQPQHF
TRBD2	TRBV7-6	-	TRBJ2-2	TGTGCCAGCAGCTTAGGGGCGGGGGTAAACACCGGGGAGCTGTTTTTT	CASSLGAGVNTGELFF
TRBD2	TRBV7-2	-	TRBJ2-5	TGTGCCAGCAGCCCTGGGACTAGCCTACAAGAGACCCAGTACTTC	CASSPGTSLQETQYF
-	TRBV6-1	few	TRBJ1-2	TGTGCCAGCAGTTTGCAGGGGCACTTAAGCTATGGCTACACCTTC	CASSLQGHLSYGYTF
-	TRBV6-5	-	TRBJ1-1	TGTGCCAGCAGGGATCAGACAGCGATGAACACTGAAGCTTTCTTT	CASRDQTAMNTEAFF
-	TRBV5-1	-	TRBJ1-2	TGCGCCAGCAGCTCTACAGGGATCTATGGCTACACCTTC	CASSSTGIYGYTF
-	TRBV20-1	-	TRBJ2-7	TGCAGTGCCTGGGCCTCCTACGAGCAGTACTTC	CSAWASYEQYF
TRBD1	TRBV6-1	-	TRBJ1-2	TGTGCCAGCAGGGTGACAGGGCCGAACTATGGCTACACCTTC	CASRVTGPNYGYTF
TRBD2	TRBV11-3	-	TRBJ2-1	TGTGCCAGCAGCCCTGTAGCGGGGGGTCTAGGGGAACAGTTCTTC	CASSPVAGGLGEQFF
-	TRBV15	-	TRBJ1-5	TGTGCCACCAGCAACTCCAGGGGCGGCAATCAGCCCCAGCATTTT	CATSNSRGGNQPQHF
TRBD1	TRBV11-2	-	TRBJ1-1	TGTGCCAGCGCAAGGGGGCGCGGGAACACTGAAGCTTTCTTT	CASARGRGNTEAFF
-	TRBV7-9	-	TRBJ1-2	TGTGCCAGCAGCGACAGCCCCGGGGGAGGTGTTGGCTATGGCTACACCTTC	CASSDSPGGGVGYGYTF
-	TRBV28	few	TRBJ1-6	TGTGCCAGCACTCTGGGGCCAGGGGAGAGTTTCGGGAATTCACCCCTCCACTTT	CASTLGPGESFGNSPLHF
-	TRBV30	-	TRBJ1-1	TGTGCCTGGACCGGAGTCCGTGAGGGGACTGGGAACACTGAAGCTTTCTTT	CAWTGVREGTGNTEAFF
-	TRBV4-1	-	TRBJ1-3	TGCGCCAGCAGCCAAGTAGCAGGGAAGGCTGGAAACACCATATATTTT	CASSQVAGKAGNTIYF
-	TRBV7-3	-	TRBJ1-2	TGTGCCAGCAGCTCCCCCGATCGTGCGGGCGTTTTAGGGGGCTACACCTTC	CASSSPDRAGVLGGYTF
-	TRBV18	few	TRBJ2-5	TGTGCCAGCTCACCAATGCAGGCAGGGAAGGGCCAAGAGACCCAGTACTTC	CASSPMQAGKGQETQYF
TRBD1	TRBV27	-	TRBJ2-3	TGTGCCAGCGGACAGGGGGCTAGCACAGATACGCAGTATTTT	CASGQGASTDTQYF
TRBD1	TRBV6-5	few	TRBJ2-2	TGTGCCAGCAGTTACGGGGGCAGGGGGCTTTCCGGGGAGCTGTTTTTT	CASSYGGRGLSGELFF
TRBD1	TRBV28	-	TRBJ2-5	TGTGCCAGTATGGGACAGCCCCAAGAGACCCAGTACTTC	CASMGQPQETQYF
TRBD1	TRBV27	-	TRBJ1-5	TGTGCCAGCAGTGAGGGGGCAGGGGTTGGGCAGCCCCAGCATTTT	CASSEGAGVGQPQHF
TRBD1	TRBV7-9	few	TRBJ2-7	TGTGCCAGCAGCGAGCCCGGGACAGGGGGCGAGCAGTACTTC	CASSEPGTGGEQYF
TRBD1	TRBV5-6	-	TRBJ1-4	TGTGCCAGCAGCTTGGGACAGGGTTATTTAGAAAAACTGTTTTTT	CASSLGQGYLEKLFF
TRBD2	TRBV9	once	TRBJ2-7	TGTGCCACGCGCCAGGGACTAGCGGGGGGGCGGGTGTACTTC	CATRQGLAGGRVYF
-	TRBV4-1	-	TRBJ1-3	TGCGCCAGCAGCCAAGGACAAAGTTCAGGGCGCTCTGGAAACACCATATATTTT	CASSQGQSSGRSGNTIYF
-	TRBV19	-	TRBJ2-5	TGTGCCAGTAGTATCGGAGCGACAGGTCGTGGGGAGACCCAGTACTTC	CASSIGATGRGETQYF
-	TRBV2	-	TRBJ1-1	TGTGCCGCGAACGAATGGAACACTGAAGCTTTCTTT	CAANEWNTEAFF
-	TRBV12-5	-	TRBJ2-7	TGTGCTAGTGGTTTGGTAAACGAGCAGTACTTC	CASGLVNEQYF
TRBD1	TRBV19	-	TRBJ1-2	TGTGCCAGTAGTTTCCCGACAGGGGGCGACTATGGCTACACCTTC	CASSFPTGGDYGYTF